This T cell receptor beta chain was captured in a study of T cell changes during pregnancy in multiple sclerosis. Assay: immunoSEQ multiplex PCR; the TCRdb copy retains only in-frame clones and omits some. Of around 110,000 clones in the sample, more than 85% were seen once. Germline assignment: CDR1 SGHAT and CDR2 FQDESV (reference sequence). The CDR3 is 15 amino acids. Deletions cut 5 bases from V and 0 bases from J, with 11 bases between. The chain recombines TRBV11-1 with TRBJ1-3; D is undetermined. Source: peripheral blood, taken in the third trimester of pregnancy. The origin of this receptor is a female donor with multiple sclerosis, enrolled in a pregnancy study. The CDR3 coding sequence is TGTGCCAGCAGCACAATACCCACCTCTGGAAACACCATATATTTT. Protein sequence: CASSTIPTSGNTIYF.